Below are 28 T cell receptor beta chains sequenced from a single sample in a study of coeliac disease. Assay: immunoSEQ multiplex PCR; the TCRdb copy retains only in-frame clones and omits some. The sample carries approximately 3,000 clones, about two thirds recorded once. The source material was intraepithelial lymphocytes from the gut. Every receptor here comes from a man aged 18 to 29 with celiac disease on a gluten-free diet.

This chain uses TRBV4-1 with TRBJ2-1, with D possibly TRBD2 on 6 matching bases. This CDR3 comprises 11 residues. Germline CDR1 is MGHRA and CDR2 is YSYEKL. Trimming left V 8 bases short and J 12 bases short, with 14 bases between. This CDR3 reads CASGERGLQFF. CDR3 nucleotide sequence: TGCGCCAGCGGGGAACGGGGGTTGCAGTTCTTC.

The V gene is TRBV9, the J gene TRBJ1-6; 9 nucleotides align to TRBD1. CDR1 is SGDLS, CDR2 YYNGEE, per germline. This CDR3 has 15 residues. Trimming cost V 3 bases and J 10 bases; bases outside gene matches: 8. The CDR3 loop reads CASSAPGQGISPLHF. For the CDR3, the DNA is TGTGCCAGCAGCGCACCGGGACAGGGAATATCACCCCTCCACTTT.

The chain carries TRBV12-2 and TRBJ1-2. TRBV12-2 has pseudogene status. CDR3 length: 17 residues. CDR3 in amino acids: CASRLASGTPTSYGYTF. In nucleotides, the CDR3 is TGTGCAAGTCGCTTGGCTAGCGGGACCCCCACTTCGTATGGCTACACCTTC.

This CDR3 is CASSIGAGAGTGELFF. CDR3 in DNA: TGTGCCAGTAGTATTGGTGCGGGGGCAGGCACCGGGGAGCTGTTTTTT. The chain carries TRBV19 and TRBJ2-2, with a tentative D call TRBD2 (7 bases). CDR3 size: 16 residues. Germline values: CDR1 LNHDA, CDR2 SQIVND (reference sequence). The V gene lost 3 bases and the J gene lost 4 bases, with 15 bases spanning the gap.

J is TRBJ2-1 and V is TRBV5-4; D uncertain. Germline-derived CDR1 and CDR2 are SGHNT and YYREEE (reference sequence). The V gene lost 0 bases and the J gene lost 5 bases, with 3 bases spanning the gap. CDR3 length: 12 amino acids. This chain's CDR3 is CASSLVNNEQFF. In DNA, the CDR3 is TGTGCCAGCAGCTTGGTCAACAATGAGCAGTTCTTC.

This clone came up a few times. The gene calls are TRBV4-3 and TRBJ1-6, with 7 positions matching TRBD1. Germline V gene lookup returns CDR1 LGHNA and CDR2 YSLEER. V was pared by 5 bases and J by 3 bases, with 10 bases of the junction left unmatched. This CDR3 is built from 17 residues. The CDR3 DNA reads TGCGCCAGCAGCTTACGAACAGGGGCTCTCTATAATTCACCCCTCCACTTT. Encoded protein: CASSLRTGALYNSPLHF.

The chain employs TRBV28 and TRBJ2-1, with TRBD1 matching 10 bases. V shed 7 bases, J shed 4 bases, and the junction held 10 bases outside the gene matches. The CDR3 sequence is 16 residues long. Germline lookup yields CDR1 MDHEN and CDR2 SYDVKM. The CDR3 coding sequence is TGTGCCAGCAAGCTTCGCCGGGACAGGGGTTACAATGAGCAGTTCTTC. It specifies CASKLRRDRGYNEQFF.

The table lists this clone with a few counts. The chain combines TRBV27 with TRBJ1-2, with a possible D match to TRBD1 (6 bases). Germline CDR1 is MNHEY and CDR2 is SMNVEV (reference sequence). Trimming left V 4 bases short and J 7 bases short, with 13 bases between. The CDR3 runs to 13 residues. The DNA of the CDR3 is TGTGCCAGCAGTTCAGGGGTTTTCGGTGGCTACACCTTC. As protein: CASSSGVFGGYTF.

The rearrangement joins TRBV19 to TRBJ1-5; maybe TRBD1 (6 bases). Germline V gives CDR1 LNHDA, CDR2 SQIVND (reference sequence). V was clipped by 4 bases and J by 2 bases, with 15 bases between them. This CDR3 is 16 amino acids long. CDR3 bases: TGTGCCAGTAGTAATCTACAGGGATGGGGCAATCAGCCCCAGCATTTT. This translates into CASSNLQGWGNQPQHF.

The genes are TRBV2 and TRBJ2-6; a possible D gene is TRBD1 (5 bases). CDR1 and CDR2 (germline): SNHLY, FYNNEI. The CDR3 length is 15 residues. Between the trimmed V and J ends, which lost 6 bases and 1 base, there was a span of 10 bases. The CDR3 DNA follows: TGTGCCAGCAGGGACACAAAGTCTGGGGCCAACGTCCTGACTTTC. Its protein product is CASRDTKSGANVLTF.

The V and J genes are TRBV15 and TRBJ1-2; D ambiguous. Germline V gene lookup returns CDR1 LNHNV and CDR2 YYDKDF (reference sequence). The V end was cut by 2 bases, the J end by 6 bases, with 16 bases between. The CDR3 runs 15 residues. As DNA, the CDR3 is TGTGCCACCAGCAGACAGGTTTCGGGATTGGATGGCTACACCTTC. This codes for CATSRQVSGLDGYTF.

This chain links TRBV6-5 with TRBJ1-1; D might be TRBD1 (6 bases). V dropped 1 base and J dropped 0 bases, with 12 bases sitting between them. The CDR3 sequence is 16 residues long. Germline V gene lookup returns CDR1 MNHEY and CDR2 SVGAGI. CDR3 DNA sequence: TGTGCCAGCAGTTACTTTCCGGACAGCTTGAACACTGAAGCTTTCTTT. It codes for CASSYFPDSLNTEAFF.

CDR3: CSVAGQYTGELFF. The CDR3 bases are TGCAGCGTTGCGGGACAGTACACCGGGGAGCTGTTTTTT. This sequence joins TRBV29-1 and TRBJ2-2; TRBD1 matches 7 bases. The CDR3 extends over 13 amino acids. Germline CDR1 SQVTM, CDR2 ANQGSEA. With V trimmed by 4 bases and J by 3 bases, 2 bases remained unmatched.

V is TRBV19 and J is TRBJ1-4; the D is unclear. This CDR3 region has 15 residues. V was cut by 5 bases and J by 2 bases, with 12 bases left in between. In germline, CDR1 is LNHDA, CDR2 SQIVND (reference sequence). CDR3 nucleotide sequence: TGTGCCAGTAGTGCCAGAGGAGGCACTAATGAAAAACTGTTTTTT. This encodes CASSARGGTNEKLFF.

The chain carries TRBV19 and TRBJ2-7; tentative D call: TRBD1 (6 bases). Trimming stripped 10 bases from V and 3 bases from J, with 13 bases between. The CDR3 covers 12 residues. The germline V gene encodes CDR1 LNHDA and CDR2 SQIVND (reference sequence). CDR3 in DNA: TGTGCCACCATGACAGGCTACTACGAGCAGTACTTC. It translates to CATMTGYYEQYF.

The chain combines TRBV2 with TRBJ1-1; D unresolved. Looked up from germline, CDR1 is SNHLY and CDR2 is FYNNEI. This CDR3 spans 15 amino acids. V lost 2 bases, J lost 4 bases, and 14 bases lay in between. The CDR3 spells CASSEWVVGSTEAFF. DNA for the CDR3: TGTGCCAGCAGTGAATGGGTGGTGGGGAGCACTGAAGCTTTCTTT.

This CDR3 is CASLRTGANYGYTF. CDR3 nucleotide sequence: TGTGCCAGCCTACGGACAGGGGCAAACTATGGCTACACCTTC. The chain joins TRBV18 to TRBJ1-2, with 9 bases aligning to TRBD1. V dropped 8 bases and J dropped 2; count of bases not matched to a gene: 6. Per the germline V gene, CDR1 is KGHSH and CDR2 is LQKENI. The CDR3 loop spans 14 amino acids. Combining the CDR3 with reference TRBV18 and TRBJ1-2 gives the whole variable domain NAGVMQNPRHLVRRRGQEARLRCSPMKGHSHVYWYRQLPEEGLKFMVYLQKENIIDESGMPKERFSAEFPKEGPSILRIQQVVRGDSAAYFCASLRTGANYGYTFGSGTRLTVV.

The chain links TRBV9 to TRBJ1-1, with 11 bases matching TRBD1. The germline V gene encodes CDR1 SGDLS and CDR2 YYNGEE. V trimming: 0 bases; J trimming: 7 bases; junction bases outside the gene matches: 5. This CDR3 is built from 15 residues. The CDR3 nucleotides read TGTGCCAGCAGCGTAGACGGGACAGGGGGGAATGAAGCTTTCTTT. Its protein is CASSVDGTGGNEAFF.

This clone was seen a handful of times. The CDR3 protein is CASSLYVETGAPTGGYTF. DNA of the CDR3: TGTGCCAGCAGCTTATATGTTGAGACAGGGGCTCCTACGGGTGGCTACACCTTC. The rearrangement uses TRBV7-6 and TRBJ1-2; 8 nucleotides match TRBD1. The CDR3 consists of 18 residues. The V gene end was trimmed by 2 bases and the J gene end by 7 bases; junction bases not matched to a gene: 18. CDR1 SGHVS and CDR2 FNYEAQ come from the germline V gene.

The chain has TRBV6-1 and TRBJ2-5; unclear D gene. Germline CDR1 MNHNS, CDR2 SASEGT. The CDR3 is 15 residues long. V was cut by 3 bases and J by 0 bases, with 11 bases left in between. The CDR3 spells CASSDSSRYQETQYF. The CDR3 DNA follows: TGTGCCAGCAGTGACTCTTCTAGGTACCAAGAGACCCAGTACTTC.

The chain carries TRBV5-4 and TRBJ1-1, with D possibly being TRBD1 (5 bases). The ends were cut back, 4 bases at V and 2 bases at J, with 15 bases in the middle. The CDR3 covers 15 residues. CDR1 and CDR2 (germline): SGHNT, YYREEE (reference sequence). The CDR3: CASSPPQGLNTEAFF. CDR3 coding DNA: TGTGCCAGCAGCCCTCCCCAGGGACTTAACACTGAAGCTTTCTTT.

The chain has TRBV5-6 and TRBJ2-7, with 11 bases identical to TRBD1. The CDR3 loop spans 15 amino acids. J was trimmed by 2 bases and V by 4 bases; bases with no gene match: 5. Germline V lookup: CDR1 SGHDT, CDR2 YYEEEE. The CDR3 DNA sequence: TGTGCCAGCAGCGCCGGGACAGGGGGAACCTACGAGCAGTACTTC. Protein sequence: CASSAGTGGTYEQYF.

The chain recombines TRBV9 with TRBJ2-5; D not resolved. Germline CDR1 reads SGDLS; CDR2 reads YYNGEE. CDR3 size: 14 residues. Trimming took 0 bases from V and 1 from J, leaving 7 bases between them. In nucleotides, the CDR3 is TGTGCCAGCAGCGTAGAGGCAGGCCAAGAGACCCAGTACTTC. Translating it yields CASSVEAGQETQYF.

The genes are TRBV8-2 and TRBJ2-6; no DNA check was done on the table's D call, TRBD1. TRBV8-2 is a pseudogene locus. CDR3 length: 17 residues. This chain's CDR3 is CGIGAKITQSRANVLTF. The DNA of the CDR3 is TGTGGCATAGGGGCAAAGATAACACAAAGTCGGGCCAACGTCCTGACTTTC.

This chain links TRBV28 with TRBJ1-5, with a possible D match to TRBD1 (5 bases). Trimming removed 4 bases at V and 7 bases at J, with 11 bases between. CDR3 length: 13 residues. CDR1 and CDR2 from the germline V gene are MDHEN and SYDVKM. The CDR3 loop reads CASSSGTIQPQHF. CDR3 DNA sequence: TGTGCCAGCAGTTCCGGGACTATCCAGCCCCAGCATTTT.

The chain combines TRBV29-1 with TRBJ2-1; D ambiguous. This CDR3 is built from 15 residues. In germline, CDR1 is SQVTM, CDR2 ANQGSEA. Trimming left V 4 bases short and J 6 bases short, with 19 bases between. As DNA, the CDR3 is TGCAGCGTTGCCTCCAGGATGTACGTCTCCAATGAGCAGTTCTTC. It translates to CSVASRMYVSNEQFF.

This clone turned up a few times. V is TRBV5-1 and J is TRBJ2-3, with a weak D call TRBD2 (6 bases). CDR1 SGHRS and CDR2 YFSETQ come from the germline V gene. The V end lost 0 bases, the J end lost 4 bases, and 12 bases lay between the germline ends. The CDR3 is 15 amino acids. CDR3 region: CASSLDGTGADTQYF. The CDR3 region has the DNA TGCGCCAGCAGCTTGGATGGCACGGGGGCAGATACGCAGTATTTT.

By proportion, this clone is large. The chain employs TRBV9 and TRBJ2-7, with D perhaps matching TRBD2 (6 bases). The CDR3 has 16 residues. Germline V gene data show CDR1 as SGDLS and CDR2 as YYNGEE. V was cut by 0 bases and J by 5 bases, with 18 bases left in between. The CDR3 reads CASSVGRGSLSNEQYF. CDR3 nucleotide sequence: TGTGCCAGCAGCGTAGGGAGGGGTAGCCTAAGTAACGAGCAGTACTTC.